The 27 T cell receptor beta chains below were found in one sample sequenced in a study of CD8 T cell repertoires and HIV-1 epitope variants. The antigens for these receptors are not known. Method: immunoSEQ multiplex PCR; TCRdb's copy keeps in-frame clones and lacks some. The table has roughly 5,000 clones, approximately 70% seen once; the top ten hold nearly 45%. Sequencing input: cultured CD8+ T cells derived from PBMCs. The source of these receptors is a male donor with HIV.

The chain links TRBV30 to TRBJ1-1; D unclear. The CDR3 totals 13 residues. V was clipped by 5 bases and J by 1 base, with 11 bases between them. CDR1 is GTSNPN and CDR2 is SVGIG in the germline V gene (reference sequence). CDR3 sequence reads: CAWCPMGNTEAFF. The CDR3 DNA reads TGTGCCTGGTGCCCCATGGGGAACACTGAAGCTTTCTTT.

The chain employs TRBV6-1 and TRBJ2-7; D unclear. The germline V gene has CDR1 MNHNS and CDR2 SASEGT. CDR3 size: 15 residues. V was clipped by 5 bases and J by 0 bases, with 14 bases between them. The CDR3 here is CASSPPEKASYEQYF. The CDR3 coding sequence is TGTGCCAGCAGTCCCCCCGAGAAGGCCTCCTACGAGCAGTACTTC.

The chain joins TRBV6-5 to TRBJ1-1, with unresolved D. Per germline, CDR1 MNHEY and CDR2 SVGAGI. The V gene lost 0 bases and the J gene lost 2 bases, with 1 base spanning the gap. CDR3 length equals 12 residues. The CDR3 coding sequence is TGTGCCAGCAGTTACTCCAACACTGAAGCTTTCTTT. Translated, it gives CASSYSNTEAFF.

V is TRBV6-1 and J is TRBJ1-2; no reliable D call. Germline values: CDR1 MNHNS, CDR2 SASEGT. V was cut by 5 bases and J by 4 bases, with 8 bases left in between. The CDR3 loop spans 12 amino acids. CDR3 residues: CASSPDLYGYTF. The CDR3 DNA sequence: TGTGCCAGCAGTCCAGATCTCTATGGCTACACCTTC.

The gene calls are TRBV12-1 and TRBJ2-2. TRBV12-1 represents a pseudogene. CDR3 length: 14 amino acids. The CDR3 loop reads CASSFERPTGELFF. The DNA of the CDR3 is TGTGCCAGCAGCTTTGAACGACCTACCGGGGAGCTGTTTTTT.

The chain employs TRBV7-3 and TRBJ1-2, with 8 bases aligning to TRBD1. The CDR3 length is 15 residues. V lost 2 bases and J lost 6; bases outside the gene matches: 8. CDR1 and CDR2 (germline): SGHTA, FQGTGA. Here the CDR3 DNA reads TGTGCCAGCAGCTTATGGGGCAGGGGGCGGGATGGCTACACCTTC. Translating gives CASSLWGRGRDGYTF.

By share of the sample, this clone is medium-sized. This same CDR3 is encoded by further DNA sequences in the sample. V gene TRBV28 combines with J gene TRBJ1-2; D gene unclear. Trimming took off 5 bases at V and 8 bases at J, with 9 bases between the two ends. This CDR3 contains 11 residues. CDR1 and CDR2 (germline): MDHEN, SYDVKM. The CDR3 DNA follows: TGTGCCAGCAGTCTGCCGGGAGGCTACACCTTC. Translated, it gives CASSLPGGYTF.

The chain's CDR3 is CATSRDTGAELYEQYF. The CDR3 region has the DNA TGTGCCACCAGCAGAGATACGGGGGCGGAGCTCTACGAGCAGTACTTC. The rearrangement joins TRBV15 to TRBJ2-7; D could derive from TRBD1 or TRBD2 (6 bases each). The CDR3 sequence is 16 residues long. The germline gives CDR1 LNHNV, CDR2 YYDKDF (reference sequence). Trimming took off 0 bases at V and 3 bases at J, with 15 bases between the two ends.

The rearrangement uses TRBV4-3 and TRBJ1-2; 7 bases map to TRBD1. The CDR3 length is 15 residues. V lost 0 bases and J lost 2; bases outside the gene matches: 3. CDR1 LGHNA and CDR2 YSLEER come from the germline V gene. DNA for the CDR3: TGCGCCAGCAGCCAAGATGCACAGGGGAACTATGGCTACACCTTC. Translation: CASSQDAQGNYGYTF.

V and J are TRBV11-2 and TRBJ2-7; the D gene is possibly TRBD1 (5 bases). V dropped 0 bases and J dropped 3 bases, with 12 bases sitting between them. This CDR3 region has 15 residues. Per the germline V gene, CDR1 is SGHAT and CDR2 is FQNNGV. The CDR3 region is CASSLEPTVIYEQYF. CDR3 DNA: TGTGCCAGCAGCTTAGAGCCGACAGTAATCTACGAGCAGTACTTC.

The rearrangement joins TRBV14 to TRBJ2-7, with 7 bases aligning to TRBD1. Germline trimming cut 1 base from V and 2 bases from J; bases unmatched to any gene: 2. CDR3 length: 14 residues. Looked up from germline, CDR1 is SGHDN and CDR2 is FVKESK. The CDR3 region has the DNA TGTGCCAGCAGCCAAGGACAGGGTCCCTACGAGCAGTACTTC. This sequence encodes CASSQGQGPYEQYF.

The genes are TRBV4-2 and TRBJ2-1; 8 nucleotides align to TRBD2. The germline CDR1 and CDR2 sequences are LGHNA and YNFKEQ. The CDR3 has 15 amino acids. J gave up 7 bases and V 0 bases, and 5 bases lay outside the gene matches. DNA of the CDR3: TGTGCCAGCAGCCAAGAAGGCGGGGGGATAAATGAGCAGTTCTTC. Residues: CASSQEGGGINEQFF.

This clone counts as medium-sized. The chain recombines TRBV5-5 with TRBJ1-5; D is unclear. The germline V and J ends were trimmed by 4 bases and 3 bases, with 5 bases remaining between them. From germline, CDR1 is SGHKS and CDR2 YYEKEE (reference sequence). The CDR3 runs to 12 residues. This CDR3 reads CASSDHNQPQHF. The CDR3 region has the DNA TGTGCCAGCAGCGATCACAATCAGCCCCAGCATTTT.

This chain joins TRBV5-5 and TRBJ2-5, with a weak D call TRBD1 (5 bases). The length of the CDR3 is 13 residues. Germline assignment: CDR1 SGHKS and CDR2 YYEKEE (reference sequence). Trimming removed 2 bases at V and 4 bases at J, with 9 bases between. CDR3 in amino acids: CASSFWQGETQYF. The CDR3, as DNA: TGTGCCAGCAGCTTTTGGCAGGGAGAGACCCAGTACTTC.

The chain combines TRBV7-2 with TRBJ1-2; D possibly corresponds to TRBD1 (5 bases). The CDR3 is 13 amino acids. Germline loops: CDR1 SGHTA, CDR2 FQGNSA. V lost 1 base and J lost 8, with 11 bases in between. The CDR3 reads CASSLVWRGGYTF. The CDR3 bases are TGTGCCAGCAGCTTAGTGTGGAGGGGCGGCTACACCTTC.

The V gene is TRBV5-1, the J gene TRBJ2-1; D ambiguous. Germline V CDR1 and CDR2: SGHRS, YFSETQ. Trimming left V 3 bases short and J 0 bases short, with 4 bases between. The CDR3 spans 13 residues. CDR3 in DNA: TGCGCCAGCAGCTCCAGCTCCTACAATGAGCAGTTCTTC. Its translation: CASSSSSYNEQFF. Together with reference TRBV5-1 and TRBJ2-1, the CDR3 gives the full variable domain: KAGVTQTPRYLIKTRGQQVTLSCSPISGHRSVSWYQQTPGQGLQFLFEYFSETQRNKGNFPGRFSGRQFSNSRSEMNVSTLELGDSALYLCASSSSSYNEQFFGPGTRLTVL.

V gene TRBV6-5 combines with J gene TRBJ1-1; D is uncertain. Germline V lookup: CDR1 MNHEY, CDR2 SVGAGI. Trimming cost V 0 bases and J 7 bases, with 9 bases left between them. This CDR3 is 13 amino acids long. The CDR3 region is CASSYSSKGEAFF. The CDR3 DNA reads TGTGCCAGCAGTTACTCGAGTAAGGGTGAAGCTTTCTTT.

A single count supports this clone. This chain links TRBV11-2 with TRBJ2-1, with 13 nucleotides matching TRBD2. The germline gives CDR1 SGHAT, CDR2 FQNNGV. V lost 4 bases, J lost 7 bases, and 10 bases stayed unmatched. The CDR3 runs 17 residues. CDR3 coding DNA: TGTGCCAGCAGCTCCAACGACGGACTAGCGGGAGTTAATGAGCAGTTCTTC. The encoded protein is CASSSNDGLAGVNEQFF.

The CDR3 DNA sequence: TGCGCCAGCAGCCAACGGACAGGGCTAGAGGATGAGCAGTTCTTC. Translating gives CASSQRTGLEDEQFF. The J gene is TRBJ2-1, the V gene TRBV4-3, with TRBD1 matching 8 bases. This CDR3 has 15 residues. Germline V lookup: CDR1 LGHNA, CDR2 YSLEER. V was pared by 2 bases and J by 8 bases, with 8 bases of the junction left unmatched.

The rearrangement links TRBV7-2 to TRBJ2-4; D uncertain. The CDR3 consists of 17 residues. V dropped 1 base and J dropped 2 bases, with 15 bases sitting between them. In germline, CDR1 is SGHTA, CDR2 FQGNSA. CDR3 sequence (DNA): TGTGCCAGCAGCTTAGAAGGCATGCCAGGTACCAAAAACATTCAGTACTTC. This codes for CASSLEGMPGTKNIQYF.

The rearrangement joins TRBV28 to TRBJ2-5; the D gene is possibly TRBD1 (5 bases). The J call may be wrong; the DNA end is better matched by TRBJ2-7. Germline loops: CDR1 MDHEN, CDR2 SYDVKM. The CDR3 length is 14 residues. CDR3 region: CASSSGLSDYEQYF. DNA of the CDR3: TGTGCCAGCAGTTCAGGGCTGTCGGATTACGAGCAGTACTTC.

This rearrangement joins TRBV2 to TRBJ2-3, with unresolved D. V gave up 6 bases and J gave up 1 base, with 11 bases separating them. The germline CDR1 and CDR2 sequences are SNHLY and FYNNEI. This CDR3 region has 14 residues. CDR3 region: CASRDGIGTDTQYF. As DNA, the CDR3 is TGTGCCAGCAGGGATGGAATTGGCACAGATACGCAGTATTTT.

This rearrangement joins TRBV11-2 to TRBJ1-2; TRBD1 matches 7 bases. V was pared by 4 bases and J by 2 bases, with 7 bases of the junction left unmatched. Germline V gene lookup returns CDR1 SGHAT and CDR2 FQNNGV. The CDR3 covers 15 residues. The CDR3 is CASSSFRGGNYGYTF. CDR3 sequence (DNA): TGTGCCAGCAGCTCCTTCAGGGGGGGGAACTATGGCTACACCTTC.

The rearrangement uses TRBV10-3 and TRBJ2-5, with TRBD1 as a possible D gene (6 bases). The last part of the DNA fits TRBJ2-7 better; the J call may be wrong. CDR3 length equals 16 residues. Germline V gives CDR1 ENHRY, CDR2 SYGVKD. In DNA form, the CDR3 reads TGTGCCATCAATGCCGAGGACAGTTTGGGCTCCTACGAGCAGTACTTC. Amino acids: CAINAEDSLGSYEQYF.

This clone has only one observation. The gene calls are TRBV2 and TRBJ2-3; 7 bases match TRBD1. CDR1 SNHLY and CDR2 FYNNEI come from the germline V gene. Trimming at V came to 1 base and at J to 6 bases, leaving 4 bases not matched to a gene. The CDR3 has 14 amino acids. The CDR3 loop is CASSEVTRGDTQYF. CDR3 nucleotide sequence: TGTGCCAGCAGTGAAGTAACCAGGGGGGATACGCAGTATTTT. The whole variable domain, filled in from reference TRBV2 and TRBJ2-3, reads EPEVTQTPSHQVTQMGQEVILRCVPISNHLYFYWYRQILGQKVEFLVSFYNNEISEKSEIFDDQFSVERPDGSNFTLKIRSTKLEDSAMYFCASSEVTRGDTQYFGPGTRLTVL.

The chain is built from TRBV7-8 and TRBJ1-5; possibly TRBD1 for D (6 bases). Germline V lookup: CDR1 SGHVS, CDR2 FQNEAQ. The V and J ends lost 1 base and 7 bases respectively, with 11 bases between them. CDR3 size: 14 residues. This CDR3 is CASSLEGGSQPQHF. CDR3 nucleotides: TGTGCCAGCAGCTTAGAGGGGGGTTCCCAGCCCCAGCATTTT.

The V gene is TRBV5-5, the J gene TRBJ2-7, with D hard to call. In germline, CDR1 is SGHKS, CDR2 YYEKEE (reference sequence). The CDR3 contains 14 residues. V lost 0 bases and J 2 bases, leaving 9 bases between the germline ends. The chain's CDR3 is CASSLGQAAYEQYF. DNA of the CDR3: TGTGCCAGCAGCTTGGGGCAGGCCGCCTACGAGCAGTACTTC. The full variable domain, with the rest looked up from reference TRBV5-5 and TRBJ2-7, is DAGVTQSPTHLIKTRGQQVTLRCSPISGHKSVSWYQQVLGQGPQFIFQYYEKEERGRGNFPDRFSARQFPNYSSELNVNALLLGDSALYLCASSLGQAAYEQYFGPGTRLTVT.